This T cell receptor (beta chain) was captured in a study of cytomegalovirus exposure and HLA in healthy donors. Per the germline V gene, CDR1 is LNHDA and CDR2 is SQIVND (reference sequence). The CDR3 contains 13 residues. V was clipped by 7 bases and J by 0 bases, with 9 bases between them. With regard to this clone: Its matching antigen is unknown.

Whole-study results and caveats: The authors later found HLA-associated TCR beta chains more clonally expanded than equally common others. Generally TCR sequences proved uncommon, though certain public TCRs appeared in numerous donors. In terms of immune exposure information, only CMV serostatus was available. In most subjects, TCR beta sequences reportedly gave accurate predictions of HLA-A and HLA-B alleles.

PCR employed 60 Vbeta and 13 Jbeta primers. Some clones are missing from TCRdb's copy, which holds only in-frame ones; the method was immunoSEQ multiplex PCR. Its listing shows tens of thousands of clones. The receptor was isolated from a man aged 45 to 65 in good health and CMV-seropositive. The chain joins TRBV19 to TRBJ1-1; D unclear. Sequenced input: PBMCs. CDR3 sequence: CASKEGLNTEAFF. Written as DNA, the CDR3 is TGTGCCAGTAAGGAGGGTTTGAACACTGAAGCTTTCTTT.